The rows below give T cell receptor beta chains drawn from one sample of a study of blood T cells in healthy people across ages. TCRdb ran MiXCR on the 5' RACE reads and lists one entry per CDR3 protein. The repertoire has 1.4 million or so distinct CDR3 sequences, roughly 43% of them found once; the top ten carry over 3.5%. Sequenced input: blood. These receptors were obtained from a young woman in good health. Both conserved end residues are part of each CDR3. Each record gives: clone size, D gene, V gene, CDR3 length, J gene, CDR3 protein, CDR3 DNA. D genes are given only for firm matches. Clone size is not always given. Where it is, it says once, few, many or a class for expanded clones.

.	TRBD2	TRBV24-1	14	TRBJ2-3	CATSQSSGSTTQYF	TGTGCCACCAGTCAGTCTAGCGGGAGTACAACGCAGTATTTT
.	.	TRBV5-1	17	TRBJ2-1	CASSGRTELTNGNEQFF	TGCGCCAGCAGCGGACGGACAGAACTCACCAATGGCAATGAGCAGTTCTTC
.	.	TRBV24-1	17	TRBJ2-1	CTTSDVSSADTYNEQFF	TGTACCACCAGTGATGTTTCTAGCGCCGACACCTACAATGAGCAGTTCTTC
few	.	TRBV5-1	16	TRBJ2-7	CASSLGGRPSSYEQYF	TGCGCCAGCAGCTTGGGAGGGAGGCCGAGCTCCTACGAGCAGTACTTC
.	TRBD1	TRBV6-6	15	TRBJ2-3	CASRIGQERADTQYF	TGTGCCAGCAGGATAGGACAGGAGAGAGCAGATACGCAGTATTTT
.	.	TRBV7-2	14	TRBJ2-5	CASSSRLVQETQYF	TGTGCCAGCAGCTCCCGACTAGTGCAAGAGACCCAGTACTTC
.	.	TRBV6-2/TRBV6-3	17	TRBJ2-7	CASRNFPWTVISYEQYF	TGTGCCAGCAGGAACTTTCCCTGGACAGTCATCTCCTACGAGCAGTACTTC
.	.	TRBV2	15	TRBJ1-1	CASSIGGRPNTEAFF	TGTGCCAGCAGTATTGGGGGGAGACCCAACACTGAAGCTTTCTTT
.	.	TRBV12-3/TRBV12-4	14	TRBJ2-7	CATYPGQRVYEQYF	TGTGCCACTTACCCAGGACAGCGAGTTTACGAGCAGTACTTC
few	TRBD1	TRBV4-3	16	TRBJ1-2	CASSQDPQGRGLGYTF	TGCGCCAGCAGCCAAGATCCCCAAGGCAGGGGGCTTGGCTACACCTTC
.	TRBD2	TRBV20-1	14	TRBJ2-5	CSASILAGGKTQYF	TGCAGTGCTAGTATTCTAGCGGGGGGGAAGACCCAGTACTTC
.	TRBD2	TRBV9	16	TRBJ2-1	CASSVQASGSYFEQFF	TGTGCCAGCAGCGTACAGGCTAGCGGGAGCTACTTTGAGCAGTTCTTC
.	TRBD1	TRBV29-1	13	TRBJ2-2	CSVSGQGTGELFF	TGCAGCGTTTCTGGACAGGGCACCGGGGAGCTGTTTTTT
.	.	TRBV25-1	12	TRBJ1-1	CASSDWAREAFF	TGTGCCAGCAGTGACTGGGCCCGTGAAGCTTTCTTT
.	.	TRBV20-1	12	TRBJ2-7	CSASKPIDEQYF	TGCAGTGCTTCCAAACCGATTGACGAGCAGTACTTC
few	TRBD1	TRBV6-6	14	TRBJ2-7	CASRAGTGVYEQYF	TGTGCCAGCAGAGCCGGGACAGGGGTATACGAGCAGTACTTC
few	.	TRBV7-9	12	TRBJ1-1	CANRTVNTEAFF	TGTGCCAACCGGACCGTGAACACTGAAGCTTTCTTT
.	.	TRBV6-2/TRBV6-3	13	TRBJ2-1	CASSFLAIGEQFF	TGTGCCAGCAGTTTTCTAGCGATCGGTGAGCAGTTCTTC
few	.	TRBV6-1	12	TRBJ2-5	CASSEVRLTQYF	TGTGCCAGCAGTGAAGTCCGTCTGACCCAGTACTTC
few	.	TRBV7-9	15	TRBJ1-2	CASSLAYGQHYGYTF	TGTGCCAGCAGCTTAGCCTATGGACAGCACTATGGCTACACCTTC
once	TRBD2	TRBV20-1	13	TRBJ2-7	CSAALAEHHEQYF	TGCAGTGCGGCACTAGCGGAGCACCACGAGCAGTACTTC
.	.	TRBV12-5	15	TRBJ2-3	CASGLGAAPTDTQYF	TGTGCTAGTGGTTTGGGGGCAGCCCCCACAGATACGCAGTATTTT
.	.	TRBV6-2/TRBV6-3	14	TRBJ1-1	CASRGDSPKGEAFF	TGTGCCAGCAGAGGAGACAGCCCCAAGGGCGAAGCTTTCTTT
few	.	TRBV6-5	14	TRBJ2-7	CASRPDWISYEQYF	TGTGCCAGCAGGCCGGACTGGATTTCCTACGAGCAGTACTTC
few	.	TRBV10-3	12	TRBJ2-7	CAISERIYEQYF	TGTGCCATCAGTGAGCGGATTTACGAGCAGTACTTC
few	.	TRBV28	14	TRBJ2-7	CASSFLTGIYEQYF	TGTGCCAGCAGTTTCCTAACAGGGATCTACGAGCAGTACTTC
.	.	TRBV27	13	TRBJ1-6	CASSLLGGGPLHF	TGTGCCAGCAGTCTCCTAGGAGGTGGACCCCTCCACTTT
.	.	TRBV9	14	TRBJ2-2	CASSVGVGFGELFF	TGTGCCAGCAGCGTAGGGGTTGGTTTCGGGGAGCTGTTTTTT
few	TRBD1	TRBV4-3	14	TRBJ1-2	CASSLDTGGYGYTF	TGCGCCAGCAGCCTAGATACAGGGGGCTATGGCTACACCTTC
.	.	TRBV12-3/TRBV12-4	14	TRBJ1-5	CASSTTVNNQPQHF	TGTGCCAGCAGTACGACCGTCAACAATCAGCCCCAGCATTTT
.	TRBD2	TRBV29-1	16	TRBJ2-1	CSVEGQRREPYNEQFF	TGCAGCGTTGAAGGGCAGCGGCGGGAGCCTTACAATGAGCAGTTCTTC
.	TRBD2	TRBV20-1	15	TRBJ2-5	CSAIVGGGREETQYF	TGCAGTGCTATCGTTGGCGGGGGGCGAGAAGAGACCCAGTACTTC
.	.	TRBV4-2	16	TRBJ2-1	CASSQVYPRAYNEQFF	TGTGCCAGCAGCCAAGTGTACCCGAGGGCCTACAATGAGCAGTTCTTC
.	.	TRBV29-1	11	TRBJ1-2	CSVSEYYGYTF	TGCAGCGTTTCTGAGTACTATGGCTACACCTTC
.	.	TRBV11-1	16	TRBJ1-1	CASRGTERRQNTEAFF	TGTGCCAGCAGGGGGACCGAACGCCGTCAGAACACTGAAGCTTTCTTT
few	.	TRBV29-1	12	TRBJ1-1	CSVRGFVTEAFF	TGCAGCGTTAGGGGGTTTGTCACTGAAGCTTTCTTT
few	.	TRBV4-1	13	TRBJ1-6	CASSVGGNSPLHF	TGCGCCAGCAGCGTGGGGGGTAATTCACCCCTCCACTTT
.	TRBD2	TRBV4-3	18	TRBJ2-1	CASSQDLRGLAGTNEQFF	TGCGCCAGCAGCCAAGATCTCAGGGGACTAGCGGGAACCAATGAGCAGTTCTTC
.	TRBD1	TRBV3-1	14	TRBJ1-6	CASSSGTGTSPPHF	TGTGCCAGCAGCTCCGGGACAGGGACTTCACCCCCCCACTTT
once	.	TRBV12-3/TRBV12-4	12	TRBJ2-1	CASKQGNNEQFF	TGTGCCAGCAAGCAGGGGAACAATGAGCAGTTCTTC
once	TRBD2	TRBV12-3/TRBV12-4	15	TRBJ2-5	CASSRLADSQETKYF	TGTGCCAGCAGTCGACTAGCGGATTCTCAAGAGACCAAGTACTTC
.	TRBD1	TRBV29-1	13	TRBJ1-4	CSAGGNANEKLFF	TGCAGCGCAGGGGGCAATGCTAATGAAAAACTGTTTTTT
.	TRBD2	TRBV7-2	14	TRBJ2-1	CASSLETSGSKQFF	TGTGCCAGCAGCTTAGAGACTAGCGGGAGTAAGCAGTTCTTC
.	.	TRBV9	15	TRBJ2-6	CASSTPRSGANVLTF	TGTGCCAGCAGCACACCTCGCTCCGGGGCCAACGTCCTGACTTTC
once	TRBD1	TRBV7-9	16	TRBJ1-5	CASSLVLTGVGQPQHF	TGTGCCAGCAGCTTAGTGCTGACAGGGGTGGGTCAGCCCCAGCATTTT
.	.	TRBV20-1	13	TRBJ2-5	CSASRMVVGTQYF	TGCAGTGCTAGCAGAATGGTAGTAGGGACCCAGTACTTC